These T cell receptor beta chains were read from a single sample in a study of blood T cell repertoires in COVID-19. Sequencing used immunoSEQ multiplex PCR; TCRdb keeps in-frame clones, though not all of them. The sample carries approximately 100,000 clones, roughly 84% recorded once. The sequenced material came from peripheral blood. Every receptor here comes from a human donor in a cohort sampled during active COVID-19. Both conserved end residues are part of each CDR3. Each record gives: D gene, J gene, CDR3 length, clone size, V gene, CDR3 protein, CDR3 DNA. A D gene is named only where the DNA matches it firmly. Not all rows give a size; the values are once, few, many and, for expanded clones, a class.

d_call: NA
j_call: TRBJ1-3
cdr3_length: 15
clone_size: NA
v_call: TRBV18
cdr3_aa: CASSPNQGSGNTIYF
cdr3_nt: TGTGCCAGCTCGCCCAACCAGGGGTCTGGAAACACCATATATTTT

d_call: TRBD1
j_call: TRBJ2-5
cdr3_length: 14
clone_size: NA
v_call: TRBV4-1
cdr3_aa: CASSQGQGRETQYF
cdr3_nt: TGCGCCAGCAGCCAGGGACAGGGCAGGGAGACCCAGTACTTC

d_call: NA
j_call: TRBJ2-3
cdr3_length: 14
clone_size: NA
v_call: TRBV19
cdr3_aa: CASSIGTGTDTQYF
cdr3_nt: TGTGCCAGTAGTATAGGGACAGGCACAGATACGCAGTATTTT

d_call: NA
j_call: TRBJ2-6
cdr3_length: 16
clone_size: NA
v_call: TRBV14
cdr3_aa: CASSQVRSSGANVLTF
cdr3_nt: TGTGCCAGCAGCCAAGTCCGGAGCTCTGGGGCCAACGTCCTGACTTTC

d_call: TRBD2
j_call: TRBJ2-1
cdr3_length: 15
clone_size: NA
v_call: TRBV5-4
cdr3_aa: CASSFGLAGRNEQFF
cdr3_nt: TGTGCCAGCAGCTTCGGACTAGCGGGGCGGAATGAGCAGTTCTTC

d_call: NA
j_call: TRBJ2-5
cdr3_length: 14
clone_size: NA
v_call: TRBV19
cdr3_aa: CASSMGGTQETQYF
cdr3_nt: TGTGCCAGTAGTATGGGGGGAACTCAAGAGACCCAGTACTTC

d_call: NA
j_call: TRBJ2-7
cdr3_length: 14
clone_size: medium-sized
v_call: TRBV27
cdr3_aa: CASSPAVQVYEQYF
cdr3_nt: TGTGCCAGCAGTCCCGCCGTACAGGTCTACGAGCAGTACTTC

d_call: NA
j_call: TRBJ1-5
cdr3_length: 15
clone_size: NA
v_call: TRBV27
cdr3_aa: CASSYGAGGSQPQHF
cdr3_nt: TGTGCCAGCAGTTACGGGGCCGGGGGAAGTCAGCCCCAGCATTTT

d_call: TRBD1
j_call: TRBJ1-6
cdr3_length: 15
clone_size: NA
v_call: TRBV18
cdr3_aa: CASSPGTAYNSPLHF
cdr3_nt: TGTGCCAGCTCACCCGGGACAGCCTATAATTCACCCCTCCACTTT

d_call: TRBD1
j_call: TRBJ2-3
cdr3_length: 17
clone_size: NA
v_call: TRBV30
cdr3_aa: CAWSVRTGTGSVDTQYF
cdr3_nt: TGTGCCTGGAGTGTACGGACCGGGACAGGTTCGGTGGATACGCAGTATTTT

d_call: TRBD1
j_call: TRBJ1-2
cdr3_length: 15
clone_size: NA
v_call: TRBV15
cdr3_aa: CATSRVKQGNYGYTF
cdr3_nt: TGTGCCACCAGCAGGGTAAAACAGGGGAACTATGGCTACACCTTC

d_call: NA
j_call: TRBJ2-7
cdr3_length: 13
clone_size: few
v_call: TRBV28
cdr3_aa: CASSFQGNHEQYF
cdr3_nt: TGTGCCAGCAGTTTTCAGGGCAACCACGAGCAGTACTTC

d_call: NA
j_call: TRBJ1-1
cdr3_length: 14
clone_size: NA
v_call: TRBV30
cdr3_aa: CAWMRDIMNTEAFF
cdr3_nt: TGTGCCTGGATGAGGGATATTATGAACACTGAAGCTTTCTTT

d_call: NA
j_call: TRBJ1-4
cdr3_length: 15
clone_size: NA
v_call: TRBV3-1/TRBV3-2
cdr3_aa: CASSQDKLSRSGLFF
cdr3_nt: TGTGCCAGCAGCCAAGATAAGTTATCGCGGTCCGGGTTGTTTTTT

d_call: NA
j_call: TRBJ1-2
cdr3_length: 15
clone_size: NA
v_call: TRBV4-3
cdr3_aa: CASSPRGGTDYGYTF
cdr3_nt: TGCGCCAGCAGCCCAAGGGGTGGAACGGACTATGGCTACACCTTC

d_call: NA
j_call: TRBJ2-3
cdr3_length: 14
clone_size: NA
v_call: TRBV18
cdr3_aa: CASSPPTRTDTQYF
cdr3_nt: TGTGCCAGCTCACCACCCACTCGCACAGATACGCAGTATTTT

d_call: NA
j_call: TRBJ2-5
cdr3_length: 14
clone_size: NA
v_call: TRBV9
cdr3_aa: CASSVGQGRETQYF
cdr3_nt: TGTGCCAGCAGCGTAGGGCAGGGAAGGGAGACCCAGTACTTC

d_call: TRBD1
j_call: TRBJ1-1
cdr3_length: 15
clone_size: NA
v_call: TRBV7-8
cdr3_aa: CASSPRQGTNTEAFF
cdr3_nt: TGTGCCAGCAGCCCCAGACAGGGTACGAACACTGAAGCTTTCTTT

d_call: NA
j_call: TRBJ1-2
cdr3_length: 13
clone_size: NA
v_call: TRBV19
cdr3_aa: CASSMRSDYGYTF
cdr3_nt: TGTGCCAGTAGTATGCGTTCGGACTATGGCTACACCTTC

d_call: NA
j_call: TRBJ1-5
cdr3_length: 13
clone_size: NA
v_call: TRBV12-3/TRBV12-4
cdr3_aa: CASSLGTHQPQHF
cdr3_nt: TGTGCCAGCAGTTTGGGGACACATCAGCCCCAGCATTTT

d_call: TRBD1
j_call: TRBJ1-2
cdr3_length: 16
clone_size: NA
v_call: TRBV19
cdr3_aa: CASSLLHGQGLHGYTF
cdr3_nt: TGTGCCAGTAGTCTCTTGCATGGACAGGGCCTTCATGGCTACACCTTC

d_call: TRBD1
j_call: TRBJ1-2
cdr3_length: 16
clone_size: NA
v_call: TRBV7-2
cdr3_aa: CASSPTGGGFIYGYTF
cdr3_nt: TGTGCCAGCAGCCCGACAGGGGGCGGGTTTATTTATGGCTACACCTTC

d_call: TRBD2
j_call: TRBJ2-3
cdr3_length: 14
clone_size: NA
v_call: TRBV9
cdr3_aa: CASSQRDRTDTQYF
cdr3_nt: TGTGCCAGCAGCCAGCGGGACCGCACAGATACGCAGTATTTT

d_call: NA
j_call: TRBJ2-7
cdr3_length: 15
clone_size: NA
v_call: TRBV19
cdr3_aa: CASSIRGGANDEQYF
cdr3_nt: TGTGCCAGTAGTATTCGGGGCGGGGCGAACGACGAGCAGTACTTC

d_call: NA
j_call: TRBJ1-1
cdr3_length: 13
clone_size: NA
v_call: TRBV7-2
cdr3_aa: CASSLFTDTEAFF
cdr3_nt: TGTGCCAGCAGCTTATTTACAGACACTGAAGCTTTCTTT

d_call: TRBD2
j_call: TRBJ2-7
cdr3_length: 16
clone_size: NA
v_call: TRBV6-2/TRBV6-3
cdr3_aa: CASSPSGGFPSYEQYF
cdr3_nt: TGTGCCAGCAGCCCTAGCGGGGGTTTCCCCTCCTACGAGCAGTACTTC

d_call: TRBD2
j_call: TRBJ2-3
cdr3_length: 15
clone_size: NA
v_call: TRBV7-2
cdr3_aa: CASSKGLAGGDTQYF
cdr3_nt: TGTGCCAGCAGCAAGGGACTAGCGGGGGGGGATACGCAGTATTTT

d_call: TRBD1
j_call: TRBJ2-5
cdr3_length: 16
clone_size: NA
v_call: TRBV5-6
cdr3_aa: CASTFTLTGGVETQYF
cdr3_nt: TGTGCCAGCACTTTCACTCTTACAGGGGGCGTGGAGACCCAGTACTTC

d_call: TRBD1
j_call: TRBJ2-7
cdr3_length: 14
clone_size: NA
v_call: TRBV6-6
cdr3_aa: CASSTTGGFYEQYF
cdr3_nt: TGTGCCAGCAGCACGACAGGGGGGTTTTACGAGCAGTACTTC

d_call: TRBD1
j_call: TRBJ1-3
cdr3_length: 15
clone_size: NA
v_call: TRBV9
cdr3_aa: CASSVGQGSGNTIYF
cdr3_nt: TGTGCCAGCAGCGTTGGACAGGGCTCTGGAAACACCATATATTTT

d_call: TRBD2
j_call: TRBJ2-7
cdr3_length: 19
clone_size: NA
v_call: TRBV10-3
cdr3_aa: CAISELTGTSKEKPYEQYF
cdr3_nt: TGTGCCATCAGTGAGTTGACCGGGACTAGCAAGGAAAAACCCTACGAGCAGTACTTC

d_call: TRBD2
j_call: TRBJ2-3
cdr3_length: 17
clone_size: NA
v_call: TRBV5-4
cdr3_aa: CASSLAKGAGSTDTQYF
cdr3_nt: TGTGCCAGCAGCTTGGCCAAGGGAGCGGGAAGCACAGATACGCAGTATTTT

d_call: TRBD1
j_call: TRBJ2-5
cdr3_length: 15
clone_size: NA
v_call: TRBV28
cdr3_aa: CASSRGQAPQETQYF
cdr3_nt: TGTGCCAGCAGCAGAGGACAGGCGCCCCAAGAGACCCAGTACTTC

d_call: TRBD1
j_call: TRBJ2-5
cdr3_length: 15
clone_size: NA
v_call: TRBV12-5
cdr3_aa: CASGPTGTARGTQYF
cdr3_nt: TGTGCTAGTGGCCCGACCGGGACAGCAAGAGGGACCCAGTACTTC

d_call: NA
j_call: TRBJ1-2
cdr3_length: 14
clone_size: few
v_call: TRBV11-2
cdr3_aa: CASSLAQGNYGYTF
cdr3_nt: TGTGCCAGCAGCTTAGCCCAGGGCAACTATGGCTACACCTTC

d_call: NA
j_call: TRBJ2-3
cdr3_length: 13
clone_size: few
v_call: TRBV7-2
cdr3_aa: CASSLEQGRTQYF
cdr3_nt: TGTGCCAGCAGCTTAGAACAGGGACGGACGCAGTATTTT

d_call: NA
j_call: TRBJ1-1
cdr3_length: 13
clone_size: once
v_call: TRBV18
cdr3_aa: CASSPPQGGRAFF
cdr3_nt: TGTGCCAGCTCACCACCGCAGGGCGGGAGGGCTTTCTTT

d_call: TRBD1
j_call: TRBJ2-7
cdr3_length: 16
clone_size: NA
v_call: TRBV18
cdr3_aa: CASSPPAPGGSYEQYF
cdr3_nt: TGTGCCAGCTCACCACCCGCCCCAGGGGGCTCCTACGAGCAGTACTTC

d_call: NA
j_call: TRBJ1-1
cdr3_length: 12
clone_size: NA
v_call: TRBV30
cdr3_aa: CAWSLGGSYAFF
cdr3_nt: TGTGCCTGGAGTTTGGGGGGATCCTATGCTTTCTTT

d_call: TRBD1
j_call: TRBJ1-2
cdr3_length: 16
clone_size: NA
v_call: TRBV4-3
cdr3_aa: CASSQAGTGGTGGYTF
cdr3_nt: TGCGCCAGCAGCCAAGCCGGGACAGGGGGGACTGGAGGCTACACCTTC

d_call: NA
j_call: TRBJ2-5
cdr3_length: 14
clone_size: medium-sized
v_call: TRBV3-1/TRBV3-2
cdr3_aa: CASTQVQVQETQYF
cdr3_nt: TGTGCCAGCACCCAAGTACAGGTCCAAGAGACCCAGTACTTC

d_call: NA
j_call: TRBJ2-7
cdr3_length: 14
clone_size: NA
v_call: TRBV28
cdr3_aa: CASSLQGVPYEQYF
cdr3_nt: TGTGCCAGCAGTTTACAAGGGGTCCCCTACGAGCAGTACTTC

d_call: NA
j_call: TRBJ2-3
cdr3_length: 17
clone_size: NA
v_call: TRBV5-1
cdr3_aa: CASSAPRAGRLTDTQYF
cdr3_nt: TGCGCCAGCAGCGCCCCGAGGGCAGGCCGCCTCACAGATACGCAGTATTTT

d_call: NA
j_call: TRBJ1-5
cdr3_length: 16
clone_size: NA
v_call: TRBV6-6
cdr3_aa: CASSYSNSGPNQPQHF
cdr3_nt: TGTGCCAGCAGTTACTCGAATTCAGGGCCTAATCAGCCCCAGCATTTT

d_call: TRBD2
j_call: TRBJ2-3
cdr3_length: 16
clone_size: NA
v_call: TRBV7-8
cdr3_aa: CASSPLAGGPADTQYF
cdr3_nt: TGTGCCAGCAGCCCACTAGCGGGAGGGCCCGCAGATACGCAGTATTTT

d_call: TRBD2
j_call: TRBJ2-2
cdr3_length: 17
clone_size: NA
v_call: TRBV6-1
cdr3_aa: CASSETGLAGGFGELFF
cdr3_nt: TGTGCCAGCAGTGAAACGGGACTAGCGGGGGGGTTCGGGGAGCTGTTTTTT

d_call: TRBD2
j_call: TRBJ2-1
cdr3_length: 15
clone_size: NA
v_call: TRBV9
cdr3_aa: CASSVGTSGANEQFF
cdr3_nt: TGTGCCAGCAGCGTAGGAACTAGCGGGGCCAATGAGCAGTTCTTC

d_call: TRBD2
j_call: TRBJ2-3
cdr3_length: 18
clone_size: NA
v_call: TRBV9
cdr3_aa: CASSVGLAGGPQTDTQYF
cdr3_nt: TGTGCCAGCAGCGTGGGACTAGCGGGAGGCCCCCAGACGGATACGCAGTATTTT

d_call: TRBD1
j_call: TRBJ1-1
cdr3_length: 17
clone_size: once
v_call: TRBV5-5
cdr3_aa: CASSLAGGQGRHTEAFF
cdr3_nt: TGTGCCAGCAGCTTGGCTGGGGGACAGGGGAGGCACACTGAAGCTTTCTTT